One sample yielded the 7 T cell receptor beta chains listed below, sequenced in a study of cytomegalovirus exposure and HLA in healthy donors. The study ran its PCR with 60 Vbeta and 13 Jbeta primers. Sequencing used immunoSEQ multiplex PCR; TCRdb keeps in-frame clones, though not all of them. The sample contains over 150,000 clones, around four fifths of which appear only once. Source material: PBMCs. The receptor source for this set is a woman in her 30s in good health and CMV-seropositive.

This chain joins TRBV9 and TRBJ2-7; D not resolved. Trimming stripped 0 bases from V and 0 bases from J, with 10 bases between. In germline, CDR1 is SGDLS, CDR2 YYNGEE. CDR3 length: 15 amino acids. The CDR3 sequence is CASSVGWSDSYEQYF. The CDR3 coding sequence is TGTGCCAGCAGCGTAGGGTGGTCAGACTCCTACGAGCAGTACTTC.

V usage is TRBV4-1 and J usage is TRBJ1-2, with D perhaps TRBD1 (6 bases). The CDR3 totals 13 residues. The V gene lost 6 bases and the J gene lost 3 bases, with 11 bases spanning the gap. Germline lookup yields CDR1 MGHRA and CDR2 YSYEKL. The CDR3 DNA follows: TGCGCCAGCAGTGCACAGGGACACTATGGCTACACCTTC. Encoded protein: CASSAQGHYGYTF.

In its sample, this clone was seen a few times. The chain joins TRBV10-3 to TRBJ1-4, with 7 bases aligning to TRBD1. CDR1 and CDR2 (germline): ENHRY, SYGVKD. Losses at the gene ends were 8 bases for V and 3 bases for J; bases not matched to a gene: 6. CDR3 size: 14 residues. The CDR3 DNA is TGTGCCATCGGACTGGGACAGCCTAATGAAAAACTGTTTTTT. It codes for CAIGLGQPNEKLFF.

This clone appeared a few times. This chain uses TRBV28 with TRBJ2-7; the D is unclear. The CDR3 runs to 13 residues. The germline V gene encodes CDR1 MDHEN and CDR2 SYDVKM. Trimming left V 6 bases short and J 5 bases short, with 14 bases between. CDR3 region: CASSPGDSDEQYF. The CDR3 DNA reads as TGTGCCAGCAGCCCCGGTGACTCAGACGAGCAGTACTTC.

The chain has TRBV5-1 and TRBJ2-3, with 9 bases identical to TRBD2. The length of the CDR3 is 16 residues. The trim removed 0 bases at V and 2 bases at J, leaving 4 bases unmatched. The V gene's germline CDR1 is SGHRS and CDR2 YFSETQ. This CDR3 reads CASSLDGTSSTDTQYF. CDR3 DNA sequence: TGCGCCAGCAGCTTGGACGGGACTAGCTCCACAGATACGCAGTATTTT.

The chain uses TRBV5-1 and TRBJ2-3; 9 nucleotides line up with TRBD1. Looked up from germline, CDR1 is SGHRS and CDR2 is YFSETQ. The length of the CDR3 is 15 residues. Trimming removed 4 bases from V and 2 bases from J; junction bases left unmatched: 5. CDR3 DNA sequence: TGCGCCAGCAGCGGGACAGGGCAGGACACAGATACGCAGTATTTT. The encoded protein is CASSGTGQDTDTQYF.

The chain recombines TRBV5-1 with TRBJ2-7; 7 bases map to TRBD2. V gave up 4 bases and J gave up 2 bases; unmatched junction bases: 6. The CDR3 totals 14 residues. The V gene's germline CDR1 is SGHRS and CDR2 YFSETQ. CDR3 DNA sequence: TGCGCCAGCAGCGAGGGAGGGATAACCTACGAGCAGTACTTC. Residues: CASSEGGITYEQYF.